The rows below give T cell receptor beta chains drawn from one sample of a study of blood T cell repertoires in COVID-19. The repertoire was sequenced with immunoSEQ multiplex PCR; TCRdb's copy has only in-frame clones and lacks some. The top ten hold around 3.6% of the sample, which has approximately 260,000 clones, 85% to 90% seen once. Material: peripheral blood. The receptors shown here come from a man aged 18 to 29 with active or convalescent COVID-19. Each CDR3 is given with its conserved first and last residue. A D gene is named only where the DNA matches it firmly. Size values are once, few and many counts, or a class for expanded clones, and some rows have none.

clone_size j_call d_call v_call cdr3_nt cdr3_aa
once TRBJ2-5 TRBD2 TRBV5-4 TGTGCCAGCAGCGGAAATACTAGCGGGAGGGCCTTGCGTGAGACCCAGTACTTC CASSGNTSGRALRETQYF
once TRBJ1-1 TRBD1 TRBV5-4 TGTGCCAGCAACAGAGGGGGCGAAGGAGCTTTCTTT CASNRGGEGAFF
few TRBJ1-1 NA TRBV9 TGTGCCAGCAGCGTGTTCTCCTACACTGAAGCTTTCTTT CASSVFSYTEAFF
NA TRBJ1-3 NA TRBV7-9 TGTGCCAGCAGCTTCGGCCAGGGGACTGGAAACACCATATATTTT CASSFGQGTGNTIYF
NA TRBJ1-6 TRBD1 TRBV30 TGTGCCTCCCCCGGACCGGGACAGGAAGGCTCACCCCTCCACTTT CASPGPGQEGSPLHF
NA TRBJ2-7 NA TRBV5-1 TGCGCCAGCAGCTTGGTGGCAGGGGCGGACTTGGCCTCCGAGCAGTACTTC CASSLVAGADLASEQYF
few TRBJ1-4 NA TRBV18 TGTGCCAGCTCACCGGCGAATCCGGGCGGGAATGAAAAACTGTTTTTT CASSPANPGGNEKLFF
NA TRBJ2-6 NA TRBV19 TGTGCCAGTAGTCACTTCCTCTCTGGGGCCAACGTCCTGACTTTC CASSHFLSGANVLTF
NA TRBJ1-4 TRBD1 TRBV28 TGTGCCAGCAGTCCCCCCAGGGGGCTAGGTGAAAAACTGTTTTTT CASSPPRGLGEKLFF
NA TRBJ2-1 TRBD1 TRBV6-2/TRBV6-3 TGTGCCAGCAGCACAGGGGCCTCCTACAATGAGCAGTTCTTC CASSTGASYNEQFF
NA TRBJ2-3 NA TRBV19 TGTGCCAGTAGTCCCCCACAGACAGATACGCAGTATTTT CASSPPQTDTQYF
NA TRBJ2-3 TRBD2 TRBV29-1 TGCAGCGTACTAGCGGGGGAAACCACAGATACGCAGTATTTT CSVLAGETTDTQYF
NA TRBJ2-7 TRBD2 TRBV9 TGTGCCAGCAGCGTAGGGGCGGGGGTAATCTACGAGCAGTACTTC CASSVGAGVIYEQYF
NA TRBJ1-2 NA TRBV7-3 TGTGCCAGCAGCTTAAAAGGCCCAGGGGATTACTATGGCTACACCTTC CASSLKGPGDYYGYTF
NA TRBJ2-5 NA TRBV7-9 TGTGCCAGATCACAACCGGCCCAGGGGCTTGGACTAGAGACCCAGTACTTC CARSQPAQGLGLETQYF
NA TRBJ2-7 NA TRBV11-3 TGTGCCAGCAGCTTAGATCGCGGGTACGAGCAGTACTTC CASSLDRGYEQYF
NA TRBJ1-1 NA TRBV13 TGCGCCAGCAGCACACAGGAAGCGATGAACACTGAAGCTTTCTTT CASSTQEAMNTEAFF
NA TRBJ2-7 NA TRBV6-5 TGTGCCAGCAGTTACTCGAGGGCAGAGTCCTACGAGCAGTACTTC CASSYSRAESYEQYF
NA TRBJ2-1 NA TRBV10-3 TGTGCCATCAGTGTTACAGCCAACAATGAGCAGTTCTTC CAISVTANNEQFF
once TRBJ1-5 TRBD1 TRBV10-3 TGTGCCATCAGCGAACAGGGGGCTGGCAATCAGCCCCAGCATTTT CAISEQGAGNQPQHF
NA TRBJ1-3 NA TRBV6-1 TGTGCCAGCAGTGAAAGTAGTTACACCATATATTTT CASSESSYTIYF
NA TRBJ2-7 TRBD1 TRBV15 TGTGCCACCAGCGGGTCCGGGACAGACTACGAGCAGTACTTC CATSGSGTDYEQYF
NA TRBJ1-1 NA TRBV19 TGTGCCAGTAGTCCACCCGGGACTGAGGCTTTCTTT CASSPPGTEAFF
NA TRBJ1-3 NA TRBV19 TGTGCCAGTAGTACACCCGGGGATTGGGCTAGTGGAAACACCATATATTTT CASSTPGDWASGNTIYF
NA TRBJ2-2 NA TRBV29-1 TGCAGCGTTCTCCAGGGAACCGGGGAGCTGTTTTTT CSVLQGTGELFF
NA TRBJ2-5 NA TRBV18 TGTGCCAGCTCAACGGGACTCGGGGTTGGGACCCAGTACTTC CASSTGLGVGTQYF
few TRBJ2-7 NA TRBV7-9 TGTGCCAGCAGCTTTCATCGGGAGCAGTACTTC CASSFHREQYF
NA TRBJ2-7 TRBD2 TRBV2 TGTGCCAGCAGTGAAGCAGGGCGGCGGGAGGGCGAGCAGTACTTC CASSEAGRREGEQYF
NA TRBJ2-5 TRBD2 TRBV10-3 TGTGCCATCAGTGAGCAGGCTAGCGGGGGGCATTGGTACTTC CAISEQASGGHWYF
NA TRBJ2-3 TRBD2 TRBV11-2 TGTGCCAGCAGCTTACCATCAGCGGGAGTCGGAGATACGCAGTATTTT CASSLPSAGVGDTQYF